This is a list of T cell receptor beta chains from one sample in a study of shared clonotypes between healthy human individuals. Measured with immunoSEQ multiplex PCR; TCRdb has only the in-frame clones, and not every one. The sample gives 1,400,000 or so clones, approximately 98.5% of which show up once; about 0.35% is in the top ten. Material: naive CD4+ T cells sorted from blood. The receptors come from a man aged 25 to 40 in good health. CDR3s include the opening cysteine and the closing phenylalanine or tryptophan. Each record gives: D gene, V gene, J gene, CDR3 protein. D genes are given only for firm matches.

-	TRBV6-1	TRBJ1-2	CASSERVGPYGYTF
-	TRBV27	TRBJ2-1	CASSLETPPFLYNEQFF
-	TRBV4-1	TRBJ1-2	CASSQPWTYLLPGTF
-	TRBV18	TRBJ2-3	CASSLGLETDTQYF
TRBD2	TRBV27	TRBJ2-1	CASSLWTSGRGWYNEQFF
-	TRBV4-1	TRBJ2-7	CASSQDLRGYEQYF
TRBD2	TRBV29-1	TRBJ2-5	CSVGREGRAWETQYF
-	TRBV5-1	TRBJ2-2	CASSLEPGANTGELFF
-	TRBV4-2	TRBJ2-3	CASSFRQGTDTQYF
-	TRBV9	TRBJ2-5	CASSSGVGKETQYF
TRBD2	TRBV7-2	TRBJ2-5	CASSSQAGGETQYF
-	TRBV18	TRBJ2-2	CASSSRTGELFF
TRBD1	TRBV6-1	TRBJ1-1	CASSDQGANTEAFF
TRBD2	TRBV19	TRBJ2-1	CASSPVAGASYNEQFF
TRBD1	TRBV18	TRBJ2-1	CASSPGQGDEQFF
TRBD2	TRBV11-2	TRBJ2-3	CASSWGLAGDTQYF
-	TRBV29-1	TRBJ2-1	CSVAASFEQFF
-	TRBV28	TRBJ2-7	CASSIFSQGHEQYF
-	TRBV30	TRBJ1-2	CARAEDSRDYGYTF
-	TRBV5-1	TRBJ2-7	CASSNIRDRGTSGSYEQYF
TRBD2	TRBV19	TRBJ2-7	CASSLLAGAPYEQYF
-	TRBV11-3	TRBJ2-3	CASSLRLSTDTQYF
-	TRBV10-3	TRBJ2-1	CAISESRRESHNEQFF
-	TRBV5-4	TRBJ2-1	CASSLGAAGSYNEQFF
-	TRBV7-9	TRBJ1-1	CASSLSRGTEAFF
TRBD1	TRBV7-2	TRBJ1-1	CASSWTGGVPTEAFF
-	TRBV27	TRBJ2-7	CASSSTGTYEQYF
-	TRBV4-1	TRBJ1-1	CASSQDWGTEAFF
-	TRBV28	TRBJ1-1	CASSPQVQNTEAFF
TRBD2	TRBV28	TRBJ2-7	CASSSLRLAGVHNEQYF
-	TRBV19	TRBJ2-1	CASSQAPNEQFF
TRBD2	TRBV7-8	TRBJ2-1	CASSLGLAGGNEQFF
TRBD1	TRBV7-8	TRBJ1-1	CASSTRTGGAFF
-	TRBV29-1	TRBJ2-2	CSVSTINTGELFF
-	TRBV6-5	TRBJ1-5	CASSPSNNQPQHF
-	TRBV9	TRBJ2-3	CASSVAPLETDTQYF
-	TRBV6-6	TRBJ2-1	CASGSLLGTSYNEQFF
TRBD2	TRBV5-1	TRBJ2-1	CASSLVREGEQFF
TRBD1	TRBV27	TRBJ2-1	CASRYDRGHYNEQFF
-	TRBV11-1	TRBJ1-1	CASTTNTLSTEAFF
TRBD1	TRBV7-2	TRBJ1-4	CASSRQGLINEKLFF
-	TRBV29-1	TRBJ1-1	CSVGNTEAFF